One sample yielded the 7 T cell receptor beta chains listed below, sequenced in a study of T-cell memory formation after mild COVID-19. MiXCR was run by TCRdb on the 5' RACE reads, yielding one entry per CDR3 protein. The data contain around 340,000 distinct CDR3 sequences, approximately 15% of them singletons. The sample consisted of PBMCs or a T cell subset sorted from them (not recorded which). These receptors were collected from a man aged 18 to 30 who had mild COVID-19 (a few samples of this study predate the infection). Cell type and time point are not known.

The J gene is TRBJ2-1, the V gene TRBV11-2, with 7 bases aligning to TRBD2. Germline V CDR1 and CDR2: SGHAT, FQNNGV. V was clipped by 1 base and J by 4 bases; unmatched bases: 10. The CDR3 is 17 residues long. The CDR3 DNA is TGTGCCAGCAGCTTAGGGCGCGGGGGAAAAAATTACAATGAGCAGTTCTTC. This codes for CASSLGRGGKNYNEQFF.

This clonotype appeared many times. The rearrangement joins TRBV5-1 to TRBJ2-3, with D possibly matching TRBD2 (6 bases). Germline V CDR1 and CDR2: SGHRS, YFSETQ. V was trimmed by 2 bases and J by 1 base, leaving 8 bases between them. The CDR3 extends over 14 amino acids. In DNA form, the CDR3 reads TGCGCCAGCAGCTTCCCGGGAGGCACAGATACGCAGTATTTT. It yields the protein CASSFPGGTDTQYF.

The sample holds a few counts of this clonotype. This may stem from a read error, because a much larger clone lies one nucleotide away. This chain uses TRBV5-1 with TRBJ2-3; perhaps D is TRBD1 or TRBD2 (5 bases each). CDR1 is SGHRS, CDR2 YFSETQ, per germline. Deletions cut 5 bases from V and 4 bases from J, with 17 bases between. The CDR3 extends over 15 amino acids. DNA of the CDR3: TGCGCCAGCAGGGGACCTACTCTAAACCCAGATACGCAGTATTTT. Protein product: CASRGPTLNPDTQYF.

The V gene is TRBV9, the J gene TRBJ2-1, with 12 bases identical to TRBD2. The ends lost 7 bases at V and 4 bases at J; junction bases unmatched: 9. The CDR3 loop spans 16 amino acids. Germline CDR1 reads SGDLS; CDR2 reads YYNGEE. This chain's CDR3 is CASSRRGTSGYNEQFF. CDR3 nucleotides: TGTGCCAGCTCCCGACGGGGGACTAGCGGGTACAATGAGCAGTTCTTC.

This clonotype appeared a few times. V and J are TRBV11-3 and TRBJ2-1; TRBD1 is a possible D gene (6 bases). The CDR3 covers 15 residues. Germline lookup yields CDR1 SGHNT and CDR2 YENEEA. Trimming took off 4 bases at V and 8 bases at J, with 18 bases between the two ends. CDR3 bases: TGTGCCAGCAGCTCCGGACAGACCGGTTGGGATGAGCAGTTCTTC. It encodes CASSSGQTGWDEQFF. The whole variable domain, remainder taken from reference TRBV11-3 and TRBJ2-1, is EAGVVQSPRYKIIEKKQPVAFWCNPISGHNTLYWYLQNLGQGPELLIRYENEEAVDDSQLPKDRFSAERLKGVDSTLKIQPAELGDSAVYLCASSSGQTGWDEQFFGPGTRLTVL.

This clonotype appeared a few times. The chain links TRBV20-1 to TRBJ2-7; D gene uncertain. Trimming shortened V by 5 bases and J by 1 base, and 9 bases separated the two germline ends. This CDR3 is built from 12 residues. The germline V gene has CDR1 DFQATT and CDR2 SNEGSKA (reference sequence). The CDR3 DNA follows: TGCAGTGCTCTAATGGGTTCCTACGAGCAGTACTTC. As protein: CSALMGSYEQYF.

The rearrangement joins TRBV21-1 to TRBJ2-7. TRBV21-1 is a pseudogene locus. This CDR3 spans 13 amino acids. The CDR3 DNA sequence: TGTGCCCCGAATAAGGCCGGATTGGTCAAGCAGTACGTC. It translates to CAPNKAGLVKQYV.